The 24 T cell receptor beta chains listed next were all sequenced from one sample in a study of human T cells and chemical hapten exposure. Time point described: pre-sensitization, week 0. As for treatment: therapeutic diphenylcyclopropenone sensitization with weekly scalp DPC. MiXCR, run by TCRdb on the RACE reads, gives a single entry per CDR3 protein. The data show under 400,000 distinct CDR3 sequences, 4% to 6% seen once. Sequencing was performed on whole blood, taken in connection with sensitization to the hapten diphenylcyclopropenone (DPC). The receptors were sampled from a woman between 50 and 59 years old with alopecia areata. Some clones in this sample may be carry-over from other donors' samples.

This clonotype was seen ten or more times. The rearrangement uses TRBV18 and TRBJ1-6, with 7 nucleotides matching TRBD1. CDR3 length: 14 residues. Germline V lookup: CDR1 KGHSH, CDR2 LQKENI. With V trimmed by 3 bases and J by 10 bases, 6 bases remained unmatched. CDR3 in amino acids: CASSPTGDDSPLHF. DNA for the CDR3: TGTGCCAGCTCACCTACAGGGGACGACTCACCCCTCCACTTT.

The chain employs TRBV6-1 and TRBJ2-3; D not certain. This CDR3 has 12 residues. Deletions cut 6 bases from V and 6 bases from J, with 10 bases between. Germline CDR1 reads MNHNS; CDR2 reads SASEGT. The CDR3, as DNA: TGTGCCAGCAGGGGCTTTGGCGATACGCAGTATTTT. It specifies CASRGFGDTQYF.

This clonotype was picked up a small number of times. V and J are TRBV2 and TRBJ1-6; 7 positions agree with TRBD1. Germline V CDR1 and CDR2: SNHLY, FYNNEI. V shed 7 bases and J 10 bases; nucleotides not matched to a gene: 7. This CDR3 has 13 residues. CDR3 loop: CASTRDSRSPLHF. The CDR3 coding sequence is TGTGCCAGCACTCGGGACAGTAGGTCACCCCTCCACTTT.

This rearrangement joins TRBV6-6 to TRBJ1-2; 12 nucleotides line up with TRBD1. This CDR3 is 16 amino acids long. Per the germline V gene, CDR1 is MNHNY and CDR2 is SVGAGI (reference sequence). The ends lost 7 bases at V and 3 bases at J; junction bases unmatched: 9. CDR3 in amino acids: CASTSSGTGGYYGYTF. CDR3 nucleotides: TGTGCCAGCACCTCTTCCGGGACAGGGGGCTACTATGGCTACACCTTC.

This clonotype was picked up a small number of times. This sequence joins TRBV30 and TRBJ2-7; perhaps TRBD1 as D (5 bases). This CDR3 is 13 amino acids long. The germline V gene encodes CDR1 GTSNPN and CDR2 SVGIG (reference sequence). The V and J ends lost 0 bases and 2 bases respectively, with 8 bases between them. The CDR3 coding sequence is TGTGCCTGGAGTGTCCGCAGGGCCTACGAGCAGTACTTC. It yields the protein CAWSVRRAYEQYF.

This clonotype came up a few times. This chain connects TRBV5-5 to TRBJ2-3, with D possibly TRBD1 on 5 matching bases. Trimming pared 4 bases from V and 2 bases from J, leaving 17 bases between. The germline V gene encodes CDR1 SGHKS and CDR2 YYEKEE (reference sequence). The CDR3 contains 16 residues. CDR3 residues: CASSPLPSGNTDTQYF. DNA for the CDR3: TGTGCCAGCAGCCCCCTCCCCTCAGGGAACACAGATACGCAGTATTTT.

This rearrangement joins TRBV20-1 to TRBJ2-7, with 7 nucleotides matching TRBD2. The V gene's germline CDR1 is DFQATT and CDR2 SNEGSKA (reference sequence). Trimming took 5 bases from V and 10 from J; bases not matched to a gene: 8. CDR3 size: 11 residues. The DNA of the CDR3 is TGCAGTGCTCTTAGGGCGGGGGATCAGTACTTC. Protein sequence: CSALRAGDQYF.

The table lists this clonotype with many counts. This chain links TRBV6-2 or TRBV6-3 with TRBJ1-1; D gene ambiguous. CDR1 MNHEY and CDR2 SVGEGT come from the germline V gene. Deletions cut 6 bases from V and 6 bases from J, with 17 bases between. The CDR3 is 14 residues long. The CDR3 bases are TGTGCCAGCAGCTCCGTGGGTATCGACGCTGAAGCTTTCTTT. Its protein is CASSSVGIDAEAFF.

This clonotype occurred many times. The chain recombines TRBV7-8 with TRBJ2-5; D tentatively reads TRBD1 or TRBD2 (6 bases each). The CDR3 contains 14 residues. Germline V gene sequence: CDR1 SGHVS, CDR2 FQNEAQ. Trimming stripped 2 bases from V and 4 bases from J, with 11 bases between. CDR3 region: CASSLSRGRETQYF. In DNA form, the CDR3 reads TGTGCCAGCAGCTTAAGTCGGGGGCGAGAGACCCAGTACTTC.

This clonotype came up many times. The chain combines TRBV4-1 with TRBJ2-1, with D tentatively TRBD1 (5 bases). V lost 0 bases and J lost 10, with 13 bases in between. The CDR3 is 14 residues long. Germline assignment: CDR1 MGHRA and CDR2 YSYEKL. The CDR3 region is CASSQDIIPGEQFF. The CDR3 DNA follows: TGCGCCAGCAGCCAAGATATTATCCCAGGGGAGCAGTTCTTC.

This clonotype was detected many times. The chain employs TRBV10-3 and TRBJ2-4, with D unresolved. V was shortened by 10 bases and J by 3 bases, with 13 bases between the two germline ends. Germline CDR1 is ENHRY and CDR2 is SYGVKD. The CDR3 is made up of 13 amino acids. The CDR3 protein is CATLEEDKNIQYF. For the CDR3, the DNA is TGTGCCACCCTTGAAGAAGACAAAAACATTCAGTACTTC.

The chain uses TRBV2 and TRBJ1-4, with TRBD1 as a possible D gene (5 bases). This CDR3 spans 13 amino acids. The germline gives CDR1 SNHLY, CDR2 FYNNEI. V dropped 8 bases and J dropped 8 bases, with 15 bases sitting between them. CDR3 amino acids: CASARQGGEKLFF. CDR3 sequence (DNA): TGTGCCAGCGCGAGGCAGGGCGGGGAAAAACTGTTTTTT.

This clonotype was seen a few times. This chain joins TRBV27 and TRBJ2-7; no clear D. V lost 8 bases, J lost 2 bases, and 16 bases lay in between. Germline CDR1 and CDR2: MNHEY and SMNVEV (reference sequence). CDR3 size: 14 residues. CDR3 in DNA: TGTGCCAGCGCCCCAGAACAAGGCCCCTACGAGCAGTACTTC. Translation gives CASAPEQGPYEQYF.

The chain carries TRBV10-3 and TRBJ1-1; no reliable D call. With 6 bases removed from V and 2 bases from J, the gap between germline ends came to 7 bases. This CDR3 comprises 12 residues. CDR1 ENHRY and CDR2 SYGVKD come from the germline V gene. The CDR3 DNA sequence: TGTGCCATCAGCTTATTAAACACTGAAGCTTTCTTT. This encodes CAISLLNTEAFF.

This clonotype turned up a few times. CDR3: CASSWGDRGDEKLFF. CDR3 in DNA: TGCGCCAGCAGCTGGGGGGACAGGGGAGATGAAAAACTGTTTTTT. The chain links TRBV5-1 to TRBJ1-4; TRBD1 agrees at 10 bases. The ends lost 3 bases at V and 6 bases at J; junction bases unmatched: 5. CDR3 length: 15 amino acids. Per the germline V gene, CDR1 is SGHRS and CDR2 is YFSETQ.

This clonotype was recorded a few times. The chain couples TRBV6-2 or TRBV6-3 to TRBJ2-4; D not resolved. CDR3 length: 15 amino acids. Germline lookup yields CDR1 MNHEY and CDR2 SVGEGT. V lost 8 bases, J lost 1 base, and 15 bases lay in between. The CDR3 here is CASRPLSLAKNIQYF. As DNA, the CDR3 is TGTGCCAGCCGTCCACTGTCCCTCGCCAAAAACATTCAGTACTTC.

This clonotype was detected many times. This chain connects TRBV2 to TRBJ1-1; D remains unclear. The germline CDR1 and CDR2 sequences are SNHLY and FYNNEI. V was trimmed by 0 bases and J by 6 bases, leaving 14 bases between them. The CDR3 contains 15 residues. Here the CDR3 DNA reads TGTGCCAGCAGTGAAGCGCGGACCCACGAACCTGAAGCTTTCTTT. Protein product: CASSEARTHEPEAFF.

This clonotype was observed many times. The genes are TRBV27 and TRBJ2-7; D tentatively fits TRBD1 or TRBD2 (5 bases each). The germline V gene has CDR1 MNHEY and CDR2 SMNVEV (reference sequence). The CDR3 loop spans 15 amino acids. V shed 6 bases and J shed 0 bases, with 15 bases lying between them. CDR3 nucleotide sequence: TGTGCCAGCAGCCTTCGGGGCCCTTCCTCCTACGAGCAGTACTTC. Amino acids: CASSLRGPSSYEQYF.

This clonotype was counted ten times or more. The gene calls are TRBV7-9 and TRBJ2-1; D is perhaps TRBD2 (5 bases). The ends were cut back, 2 bases at V and 8 bases at J, with 13 bases in the middle. The CDR3 extends over 14 amino acids. CDR1 is SEHNR and CDR2 is FQNEAQ in the germline V gene (reference sequence). CDR3 nucleotide sequence: TGTGCCAGCAGCTTATCTCTAGGGCGGGATGAGCAGTTCTTC. Translated, it gives CASSLSLGRDEQFF. The whole variable domain, filled in from reference TRBV7-9 and TRBJ2-1, reads DTGVSQNPRHKITKRGQNVTFRCDPISEHNRLYWYRQTLGQGPEFLTYFQNEAQLEKSRLLSDRFSAERPKGSFSTLEIQRTEQGDSAMYLCASSLSLGRDEQFFGPGTRLTVL.

The chain employs TRBV4-1 and TRBJ2-1; possibly TRBD1 or TRBD2 for D (5 bases each). Germline V gene sequence: CDR1 MGHRA, CDR2 YSYEKL. V was shortened by 3 bases and J by 6 bases, with 21 bases between the two germline ends. CDR3 length: 17 amino acids. The CDR3 bases are TGCGCCAGCAGCCACCACGAAGGGACCTACGCTGCCAATGAGCAGTTCTTC. It specifies CASSHHEGTYAANEQFF.

This clonotype appeared a few times. The CDR3 DNA reads TGTGCCAGCACCTCCCGAGCCGTTAACAATGAGCAGTTCTTC. It specifies CASTSRAVNNEQFF. The chain has TRBV7-2 and TRBJ2-1; D remains ambiguous. Germline V lookup: CDR1 SGHTA, CDR2 FQGNSA. Trimming removed 7 bases from V and 5 bases from J, with 15 bases in between. This CDR3 region has 14 residues.

This clonotype has more than one count but fewer than ten. The J gene is TRBJ2-3, the V gene TRBV7-2; D is perhaps TRBD2 (5 bases). Germline CDR1 is SGHTA and CDR2 is FQGNSA. The CDR3 extends over 15 amino acids. Trimming removed 6 bases from V and 8 bases from J, with 21 bases in between. CDR3 sequence: CASSPGDTRGGTQYF. CDR3 bases: TGTGCCAGCAGTCCCGGAGACACTAGAGGCGGTACGCAGTATTTT. The complete variable domain, with remaining parts taken from reference TRBV7-2 and TRBJ2-3, reads GAGVSQSPSNKVTEKGKDVELRCDPISGHTALYWYRQSLGQGLEFLIYFQGNSAPDKSGLPSDRFSAERTGGSVSTLTIQRTQQEDSAVYLCASSPGDTRGGTQYFGPGTRLTVL.

This clonotype was picked up a small number of times. This sequence joins TRBV6-5 and TRBJ2-7, with 9 bases identical to TRBD1. Per germline, CDR1 MNHEY and CDR2 SVGAGI. The CDR3 loop spans 12 amino acids. V gave up 8 bases and J gave up 2 bases; unmatched junction bases: 1. CDR3 nucleotide sequence: TGTGCCAGCGGGGACAGGGCCTACGAGCAGTACTTC. The encoded protein is CASGDRAYEQYF.

This clonotype appeared many times. This sequence joins TRBV27 and TRBJ2-1; D remains ambiguous. Trimming took 3 bases from V and 10 from J, leaving 13 bases between them. CDR1 is MNHEY, CDR2 SMNVEV, per germline (reference sequence). This CDR3 has 13 residues. The CDR3 DNA is TGTGCCAGCAGTTTTTCCCTGCTCAGGGAGCAGTTCTTC. This codes for CASSFSLLREQFF.